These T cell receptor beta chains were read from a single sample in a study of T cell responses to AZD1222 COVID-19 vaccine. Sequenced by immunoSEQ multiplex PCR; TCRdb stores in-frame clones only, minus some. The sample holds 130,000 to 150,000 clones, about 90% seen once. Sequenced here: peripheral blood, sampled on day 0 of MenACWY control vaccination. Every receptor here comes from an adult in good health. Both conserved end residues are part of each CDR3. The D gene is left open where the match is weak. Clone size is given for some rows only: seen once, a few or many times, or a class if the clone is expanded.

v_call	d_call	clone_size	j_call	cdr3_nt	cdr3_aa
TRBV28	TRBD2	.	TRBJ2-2	TGTGCCAGCAGAGGACTAGCGGGTAACACCGGGGAGCTGTTTTTT	CASRGLAGNTGELFF
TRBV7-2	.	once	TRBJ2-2	TGTGCCAGCAGCTTAGAGGCCGGGGAGCTGTTTTTT	CASSLEAGELFF
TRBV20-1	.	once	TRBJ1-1	TGCAGTGCTAGTAGGGGGGTCGGGAACACTGAAGCTTTCTTT	CSASRGVGNTEAFF
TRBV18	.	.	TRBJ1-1	TGTGCCAGCTCACCGTCAGGGGCGGGGGTAGCTTTCTTT	CASSPSGAGVAFF
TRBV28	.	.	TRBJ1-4	TGTGCCAGCAGTTTCAGGGCACGACGCGAAAAACTGTTTTTT	CASSFRARREKLFF
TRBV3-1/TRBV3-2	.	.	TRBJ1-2	TGTGCCAGCAGCCGCACCGGGGATAATGGCTACACCTTC	CASSRTGDNGYTF
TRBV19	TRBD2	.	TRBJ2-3	TGTGCCAGCCGGGTCGCGGGGGCAGATACGCAGTATTTT	CASRVAGADTQYF
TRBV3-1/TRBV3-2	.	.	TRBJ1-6	TGTGCCAGCAGCCCAAGGTCAGGATCACCCCTCCACTTT	CASSPRSGSPLHF
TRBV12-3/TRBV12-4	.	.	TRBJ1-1	TGTGCCAGCAGTTTAGTAGGGAACACTGAAGCTTTCTTT	CASSLVGNTEAFF
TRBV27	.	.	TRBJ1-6	TGTGCCAGCAACGAGGACGGAAGCTCCTATAATTCACCCCTCCACTTT	CASNEDGSSYNSPLHF
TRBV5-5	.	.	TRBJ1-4	TGTGCCAGCAGCTTGAGTCAGCCTAATGAAAAACTGTTTTTT	CASSLSQPNEKLFF
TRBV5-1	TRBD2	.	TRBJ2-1	TGCGCCAGCAGCTTCGTCGGGACTAGCGCGTACAATGAGCAGTTCTTC	CASSFVGTSAYNEQFF
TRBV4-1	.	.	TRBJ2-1	TGCGCCAGCAGCCAAGTTCCGCACAGCAATGAGCAGTTCTTC	CASSQVPHSNEQFF
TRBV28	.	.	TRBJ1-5	TGTGCCAGCAGTAGCAGGACAATCCAGCCCCAGCATTTT	CASSSRTIQPQHF
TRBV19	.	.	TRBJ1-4	TGTGCCAGTAGTCAGGGGCAGGCTAATGAAAAACTGTTTTTT	CASSQGQANEKLFF
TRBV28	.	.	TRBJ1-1	TGTGCCAGCAGCCCCCCCGGACAGCAGAACACTGAAGCTTTCTTT	CASSPPGQQNTEAFF
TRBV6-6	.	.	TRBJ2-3	TGTGCCAGCAGTTACGACAGCCACACAGATACGCAGTATTTT	CASSYDSHTDTQYF
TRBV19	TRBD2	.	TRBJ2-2	TGTGCCAGTATAGGGAGGGCGGAGGGTACCGGGGAGCTGTTTTTT	CASIGRAEGTGELFF
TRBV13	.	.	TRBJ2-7	TGTGCCAGCAGCTTAAGGCAGTCCTACGAGCAGTACTTC	CASSLRQSYEQYF
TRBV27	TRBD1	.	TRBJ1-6	TGTGCCAGCAGCCTAACACAGGGGAGGACACCCCTCCACTTT	CASSLTQGRTPLHF
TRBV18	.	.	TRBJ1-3	TGTGCCAGCTCACCACGGGAACTCTCTGGAAACACCATATATTTT	CASSPRELSGNTIYF
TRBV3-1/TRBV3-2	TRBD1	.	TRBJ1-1	TGTGCCAGCAGACACAGGGGATCGGACACTGAAGCTTTCTTT	CASRHRGSDTEAFF
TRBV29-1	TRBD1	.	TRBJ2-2	TGCAGCATCGACAGGGGTGACACCGGGGAGCTGTTTTTT	CSIDRGDTGELFF
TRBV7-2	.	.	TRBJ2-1	TGTGCCAGCATCCCGGGACTGATAAACAATGAGCAGTTCTTC	CASIPGLINNEQFF
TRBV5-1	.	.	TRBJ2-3	TGCGCCAGCACCCGAATCCCAGGGGAAACGCAGTATTTT	CASTRIPGETQYF
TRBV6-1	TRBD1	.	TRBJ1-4	TGTGCCAGCAGAGAAACAGGGGGCTTGTCTAATGAAAAACTGTTTTTT	CASRETGGLSNEKLFF